What follows are 16 T cell receptor beta chains derived from one specimen sequenced in a study of blood T cell repertoires in COVID-19. The table came from immunoSEQ multiplex PCR; TCRdb's copy has only in-frame clones and leaves some out. Among over 70,000 clones listed, roughly 84% were seen once. Sequencing used peripheral blood. These receptors originate from a man in his 60s with COVID-19, enrolled during active disease.

V is TRBV7-3 and J is TRBJ2-6; 9 nucleotides match TRBD2. The trim removed 5 bases at V and 2 bases at J, leaving 7 bases unmatched. From germline, CDR1 is SGHTA and CDR2 FQGTGA. The CDR3 length is 17 residues. The CDR3 region has the DNA TGTGCCAGCAGCACCGCTAGCGGGGTAACTGGGGCCAACGTCCTGACTTTC. Its protein product is CASSTASGVTGANVLTF. The variable domain in full, completed from reference TRBV7-3 and TRBJ2-6, reads GAGVSQTPSNKVTEKGKYVELRCDPISGHTALYWYRQSLGQGPEFLIYFQGTGAADDSGLPNDRFFAVRPEGSVSTLKIQRTERGDSAVYLCASSTASGVTGANVLTFGAGSRLTVL.

The gene calls are TRBV4-1 and TRBJ2-7, with D maybe TRBD1 (6 bases). This CDR3 is 15 amino acids long. Trimming left V 0 bases short and J 7 bases short, with 16 bases between. CDR1 MGHRA and CDR2 YSYEKL come from the germline V gene. CDR3 sequence reads: CASSQENEGEREQYF. CDR3 nucleotide sequence: TGCGCCAGCAGCCAAGAGAACGAGGGGGAGAGGGAGCAGTACTTC.

V gene TRBV10-1 combines with J gene TRBJ2-3, with D maybe TRBD2 (6 bases). The CDR3 is made up of 15 amino acids. The germline V and J ends were trimmed by 2 bases and 0 bases, with 9 bases remaining between them. The germline V gene encodes CDR1 WNHNN and CDR2 SYGVQD (reference sequence). CDR3 nucleotides: TGCGCCAGCAGTGAGCTGGGACTTAGCACAGATACGCAGTATTTT. As protein: CASSELGLSTDTQYF.

This clone showed up just once. V gene TRBV2 combines with J gene TRBJ1-5; 7 bases agree with TRBD1. The J segment lost 3 bases and the V segment lost 7 bases, leaving 9 bases of the junction unmatched. The germline CDR1 and CDR2 sequences are SNHLY and FYNNEI. The CDR3 is 15 residues long. CDR3 DNA sequence: TGTGCCAGCACCGAAAGGGGACAGCTCAATCAGCCCCAGCATTTT. Amino acids: CASTERGQLNQPQHF.

The table lists this clone with a count of one. The chain recombines TRBV18 with TRBJ2-7; 8 nucleotides align to TRBD1. Germline V gives CDR1 KGHSH, CDR2 LQKENI. V lost 0 bases, J lost 0 bases, and 7 bases stayed unmatched. This CDR3 has 17 residues. CDR3 region: CASSPPRTGRLSYEQYF. The CDR3 DNA reads as TGTGCCAGCTCACCACCCAGGACAGGGAGGCTCTCCTACGAGCAGTACTTC.

In DNA, the CDR3 is TGTGCCAGCTCACGGGGCGAAGAGACCCAGTACTTC. It encodes CASSRGEETQYF. The rearrangement joins TRBV18 to TRBJ2-5; tentatively, D is TRBD1 (5 bases). The CDR3 has 12 amino acids. The germline V gene encodes CDR1 KGHSH and CDR2 LQKENI. V was trimmed by 4 bases and J by 3 bases, leaving 6 bases between them.

The gene calls are TRBV5-1 and TRBJ1-5; TRBD1 matches 10 bases. V shed 0 bases, J shed 5 bases, and the junction held 5 bases outside the gene matches. Germline loops: CDR1 SGHRS, CDR2 YFSETQ. The CDR3 spans 16 residues. The CDR3: CASSLDVTGGDQPQHF. CDR3 coding DNA: TGCGCCAGCAGCTTGGATGTGACAGGGGGCGATCAGCCCCAGCATTTT.

CDR3 in amino acids: CSVGVNYGYTF. The DNA for the CDR3 is TGCAGCGTTGGAGTCAACTATGGCTACACCTTC. The V call is TRBV29-1, the J call TRBJ1-2; D gene unclear. This CDR3 has 11 residues. The V end lost 4 bases, the J end lost 2 bases, and 5 bases lay between the germline ends. Germline CDR1 and CDR2: SQVTM and ANQGSEA.

The chain links TRBV6-2 or TRBV6-3 to TRBJ1-1, with TRBD1 as a possible D gene (5 bases). Germline V gene lookup returns CDR1 MNHEY and CDR2 SVGEGT. Trimming pared 0 bases from V and 4 bases from J, leaving 12 bases between. There are 15 residues in the CDR3. The CDR3 region is CASSYSPGGGTEAFF. As DNA, the CDR3 is TGTGCCAGCAGTTACTCGCCCGGGGGAGGCACTGAAGCTTTCTTT.

CDR3 loop: CASLLAGSNEQYF. The CDR3 DNA sequence: TGTGCCAGCTTACTAGCGGGAAGCAACGAGCAGTACTTC. The V and J genes are TRBV28 and TRBJ2-7; the match to TRBD2 covers 10 bases. The CDR3 loop spans 13 amino acids. The ends lost 8 bases at V and 5 bases at J; junction bases unmatched: 6. CDR1 and CDR2 (germline): MDHEN, SYDVKM.

The chain is built from TRBV6-2 or TRBV6-3 and TRBJ2-2; 9 nucleotides match TRBD2. There are 15 residues in the CDR3. CDR1 is MNHEY, CDR2 SVGEGT, per germline. The junction had 9 bases not matched to a gene; V was cut back by 7 bases and J by 6 bases. The CDR3: CASNPTGTSSGELFF. The CDR3 DNA follows: TGTGCCAGCAACCCAACCGGGACTAGCTCCGGGGAGCTGTTTTTT.

The chain links TRBV3-1 (or the pseudogene TRBV3-2) to TRBJ1-4; D remains unclear. The V gene's germline CDR1 is LGHDT and CDR2 YNNKEL (reference sequence). Trimming removed 1 base from V and 2 bases from J, with 5 bases in between. The CDR3 has 14 residues. The CDR3 nucleotides read TGTGCCAGCAGCCAAGTATCGACTAATGAAAAACTGTTTTTT. As protein: CASSQVSTNEKLFF.

The V gene is TRBV7-2, the J gene TRBJ2-7; no clear D gene. Deletions cut 4 bases from V and 0 bases from J, with 7 bases between. This CDR3 is built from 13 residues. Germline values: CDR1 SGHTA, CDR2 FQGNSA. CDR3 DNA sequence: TGTGCCAGCAGCTCTCGCGTCTCCTACGAGCAGTACTTC. Translation: CASSSRVSYEQYF.

The V gene is TRBV28, the J gene TRBJ1-1; 8 positions agree with TRBD1. Unmatched junction bases numbered 7, after V lost 5 bases and J lost 11 bases. The germline V gene encodes CDR1 MDHEN and CDR2 SYDVKM. There are 12 residues in the CDR3. The CDR3 bases are TGTGCCAGCAGTCTTCGGACAGGGCTCGCTTTCTTT. Encoded protein: CASSLRTGLAFF.

This chain connects TRBV7-9 to TRBJ2-7, with D possibly being TRBD1 (6 bases). CDR3 length: 16 residues. The V and J ends lost 3 bases and 0 bases respectively, with 15 bases between them. Germline-derived CDR1 and CDR2 are SEHNR and FQNEAQ (reference sequence). In DNA, the CDR3 is TGTGCCAGCAGCTTTAATAGGGGGAAAAACTCCTACGAGCAGTACTTC. Translating gives CASSFNRGKNSYEQYF.

This clone was picked up a small number of times. This rearrangement joins TRBV11-2 to TRBJ1-6; 7 positions agree with TRBD1. With V trimmed by 3 bases and J by 10 bases, 6 bases remained unmatched. The CDR3 covers 14 residues. Per germline, CDR1 SGHAT and CDR2 FQNNGV. The DNA for the CDR3 is TGTGCCAGCAGCTTTAACAGGGGAGGCTCACCCCTCCACTTT. Residues: CASSFNRGGSPLHF. Using reference TRBV11-2 and TRBJ1-6 for the parts outside the CDR3, the full variable domain is EAGVAQSPRYKIIEKRQSVAFWCNPISGHATLYWYQQILGQGPKLLIQFQNNGVVDDSQLPKDRFSAERLKGVDSTLKIQPAKLEDSAVYLCASSFNRGGSPLHFGNGTRLTVT.